This T cell receptor (beta chain) was documented in a study of T cells in Graves' hyperthyroidism and ophthalmopathy. This clonotype was recorded a few times. Regions amplified from RNA transcripts were the TCR beta CDR3 regions. The primer set for the first-round RT-PCR of the TCR CDR3 was HTBI. Each CDR3 protein is one row after TCRdb ran MiXCR on the multiplex PCR reads. The sample lists about 500,000 distinct CDR3 sequences; roughly 15% were seen once. The receptor was isolated from a woman aged 30 to 39 with Graves' ophthalmopathy. Sequencing was done on a sample of blood.

The CDR3 loop reads CASSLRPVEAFF. For the CDR3, the DNA is TGTGCCAGCAGTTTAAGGCCAGTTGAAGCTTTCTTT. V usage is TRBV28 and J usage is TRBJ1-1; no reliable D call. The CDR3 has 12 amino acids. Trimming removed 2 bases from V and 7 bases from J, with 8 bases in between. Germline V gives CDR1 MDHEN, CDR2 SYDVKM.